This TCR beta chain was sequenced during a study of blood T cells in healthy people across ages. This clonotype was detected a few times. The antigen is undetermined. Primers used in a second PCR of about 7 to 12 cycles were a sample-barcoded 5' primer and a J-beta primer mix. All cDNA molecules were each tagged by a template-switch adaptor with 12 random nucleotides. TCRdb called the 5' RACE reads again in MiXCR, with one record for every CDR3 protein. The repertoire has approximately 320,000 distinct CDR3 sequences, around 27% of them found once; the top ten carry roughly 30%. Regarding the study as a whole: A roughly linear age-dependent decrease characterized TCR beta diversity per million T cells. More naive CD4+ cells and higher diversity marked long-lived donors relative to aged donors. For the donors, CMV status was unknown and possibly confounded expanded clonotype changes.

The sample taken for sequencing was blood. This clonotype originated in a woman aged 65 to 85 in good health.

The CDR3 coding sequence is TGTGCCAGCAGTTACTCGAGCGGGAGGGCAAGAACCGGGGAGCTGTTTTTT. Translated, it gives CASSYSSGRARTGELFF. This chain joins TRBV6-2 or TRBV6-3 and TRBJ2-2, with 10 bases that match TRBD2. Germline assignment: CDR1 MNHEY and CDR2 SVGEGT. The CDR3 contains 17 residues. The V gene end was trimmed by 0 bases and the J gene end by 5 bases; junction bases not matched to a gene: 6.